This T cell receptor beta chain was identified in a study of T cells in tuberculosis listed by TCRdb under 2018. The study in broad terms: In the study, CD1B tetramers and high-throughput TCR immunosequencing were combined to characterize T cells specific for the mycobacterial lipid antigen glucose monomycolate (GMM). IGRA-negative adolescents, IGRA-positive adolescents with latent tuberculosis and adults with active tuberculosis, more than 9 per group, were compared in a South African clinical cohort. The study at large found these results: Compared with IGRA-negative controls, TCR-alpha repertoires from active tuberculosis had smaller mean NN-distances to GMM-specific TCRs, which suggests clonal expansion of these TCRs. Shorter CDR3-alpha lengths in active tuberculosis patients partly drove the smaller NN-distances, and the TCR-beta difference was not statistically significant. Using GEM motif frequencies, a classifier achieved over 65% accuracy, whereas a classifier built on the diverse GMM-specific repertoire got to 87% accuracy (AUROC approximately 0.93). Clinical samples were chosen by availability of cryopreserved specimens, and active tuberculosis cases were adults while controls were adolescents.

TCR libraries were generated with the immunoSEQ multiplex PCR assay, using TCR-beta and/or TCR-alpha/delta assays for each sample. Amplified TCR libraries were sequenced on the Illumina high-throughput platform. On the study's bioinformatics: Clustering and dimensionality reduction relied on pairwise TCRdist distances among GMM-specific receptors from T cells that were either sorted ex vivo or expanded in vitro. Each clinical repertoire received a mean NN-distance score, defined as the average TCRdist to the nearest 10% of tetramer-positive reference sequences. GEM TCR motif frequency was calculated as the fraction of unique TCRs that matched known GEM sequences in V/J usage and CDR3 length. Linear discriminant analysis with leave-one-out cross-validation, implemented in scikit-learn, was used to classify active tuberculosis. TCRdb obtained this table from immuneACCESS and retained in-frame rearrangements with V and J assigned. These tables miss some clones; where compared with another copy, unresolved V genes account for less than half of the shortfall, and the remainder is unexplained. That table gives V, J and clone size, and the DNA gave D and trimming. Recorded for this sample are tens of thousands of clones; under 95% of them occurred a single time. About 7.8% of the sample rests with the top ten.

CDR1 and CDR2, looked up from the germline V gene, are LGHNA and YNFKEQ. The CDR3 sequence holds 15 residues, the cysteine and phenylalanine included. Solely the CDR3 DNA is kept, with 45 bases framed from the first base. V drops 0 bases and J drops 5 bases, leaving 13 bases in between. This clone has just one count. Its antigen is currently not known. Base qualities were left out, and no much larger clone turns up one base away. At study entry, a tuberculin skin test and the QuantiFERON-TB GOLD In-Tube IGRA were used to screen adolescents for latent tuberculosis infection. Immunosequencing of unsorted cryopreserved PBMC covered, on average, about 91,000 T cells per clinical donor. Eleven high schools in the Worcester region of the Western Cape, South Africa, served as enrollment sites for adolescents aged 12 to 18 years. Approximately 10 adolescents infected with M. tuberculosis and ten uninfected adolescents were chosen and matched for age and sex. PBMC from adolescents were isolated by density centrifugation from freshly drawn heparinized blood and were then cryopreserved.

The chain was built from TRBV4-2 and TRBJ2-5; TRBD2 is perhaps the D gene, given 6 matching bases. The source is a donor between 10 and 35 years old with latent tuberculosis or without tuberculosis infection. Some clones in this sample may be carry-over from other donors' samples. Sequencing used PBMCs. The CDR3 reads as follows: CASSQESQGGETQYF. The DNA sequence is TGTGCCAGCAGCCAAGAGAGTCAGGGAGGCGAGACCCAGTACTTC.